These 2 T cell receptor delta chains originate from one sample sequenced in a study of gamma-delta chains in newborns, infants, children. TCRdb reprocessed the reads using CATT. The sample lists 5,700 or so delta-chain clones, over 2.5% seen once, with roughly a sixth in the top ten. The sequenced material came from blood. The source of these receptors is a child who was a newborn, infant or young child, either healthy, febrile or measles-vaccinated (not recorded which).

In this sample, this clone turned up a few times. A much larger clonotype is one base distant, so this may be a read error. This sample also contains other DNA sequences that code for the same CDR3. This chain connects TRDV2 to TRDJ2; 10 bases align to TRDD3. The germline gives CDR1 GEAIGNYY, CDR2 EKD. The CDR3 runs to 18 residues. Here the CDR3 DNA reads TGTGCCTGTGACACCGTACTGGGGGATCTCGCTTTGACAGCACAGCTCTTCTTT. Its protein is CACDTVLGDLALTAQLFF.

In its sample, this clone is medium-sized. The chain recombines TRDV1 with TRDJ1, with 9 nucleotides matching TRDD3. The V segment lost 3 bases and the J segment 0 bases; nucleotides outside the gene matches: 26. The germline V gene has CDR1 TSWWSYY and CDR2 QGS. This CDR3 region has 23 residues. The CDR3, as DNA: TGTGCTCTTGGGGACCCTCTCGGCCTTCCCCCTACTGGGGGAGAACCGTACACCGATAAACTCATCTTT. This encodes CALGDPLGLPPTGGEPYTDKLIF.